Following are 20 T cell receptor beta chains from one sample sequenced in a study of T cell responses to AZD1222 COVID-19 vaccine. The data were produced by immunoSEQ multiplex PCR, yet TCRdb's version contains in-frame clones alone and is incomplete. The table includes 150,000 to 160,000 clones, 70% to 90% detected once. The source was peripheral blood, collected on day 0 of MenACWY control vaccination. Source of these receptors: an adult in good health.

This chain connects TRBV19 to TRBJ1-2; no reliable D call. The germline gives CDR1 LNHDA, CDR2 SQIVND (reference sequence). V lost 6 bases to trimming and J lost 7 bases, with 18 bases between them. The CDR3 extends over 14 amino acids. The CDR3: CASSSFSGETGYTF. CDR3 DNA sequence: TGTGCCAGTAGCTCCTTTTCCGGGGAAACTGGCTACACCTTC.

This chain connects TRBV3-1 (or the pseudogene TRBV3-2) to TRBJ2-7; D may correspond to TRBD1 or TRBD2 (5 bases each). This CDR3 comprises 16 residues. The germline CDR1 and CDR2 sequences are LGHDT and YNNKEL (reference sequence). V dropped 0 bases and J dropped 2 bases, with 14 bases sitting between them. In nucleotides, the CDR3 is TGTGCCAGCAGCCAAGATTCCGGGACGGCAACCTACGAGCAGTACTTC. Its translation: CASSQDSGTATYEQYF.

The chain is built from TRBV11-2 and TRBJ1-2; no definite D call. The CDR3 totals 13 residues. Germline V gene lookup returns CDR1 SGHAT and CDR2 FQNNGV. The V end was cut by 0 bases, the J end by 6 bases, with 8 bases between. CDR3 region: CASSLDRDHGYTF. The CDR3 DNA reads TGTGCCAGCAGCTTAGACCGAGACCATGGCTACACCTTC.

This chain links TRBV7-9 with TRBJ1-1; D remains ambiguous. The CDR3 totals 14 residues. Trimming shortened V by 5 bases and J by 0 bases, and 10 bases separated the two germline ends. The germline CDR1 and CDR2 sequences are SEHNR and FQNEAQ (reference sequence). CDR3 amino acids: CASSPWTMNTEAFF. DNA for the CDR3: TGTGCCAGCAGCCCCTGGACCATGAACACTGAAGCTTTCTTT.

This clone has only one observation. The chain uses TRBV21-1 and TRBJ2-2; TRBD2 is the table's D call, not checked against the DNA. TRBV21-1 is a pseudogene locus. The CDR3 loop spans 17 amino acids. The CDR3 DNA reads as TGTGCCAGCAGCGGAAGGAGGGGACTAGCTACCACCGGGGAGCTGTTTTTT. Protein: CASSGRRGLATTGELFF.

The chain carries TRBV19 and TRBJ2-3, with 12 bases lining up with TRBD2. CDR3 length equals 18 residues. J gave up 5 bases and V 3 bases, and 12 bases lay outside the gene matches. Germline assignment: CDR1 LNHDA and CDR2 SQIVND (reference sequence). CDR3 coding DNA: TGTGCCAGTAGTATCCCCCGACTAGCGGGGGAGCTCCGAGATACGCAGTATTTT. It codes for CASSIPRLAGELRDTQYF.

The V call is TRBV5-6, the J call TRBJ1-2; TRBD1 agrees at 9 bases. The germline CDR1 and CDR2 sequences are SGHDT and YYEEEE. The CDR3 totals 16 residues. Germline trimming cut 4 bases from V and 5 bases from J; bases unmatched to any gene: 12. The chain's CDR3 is CASSPRPRQGGYGYTF. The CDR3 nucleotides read TGTGCCAGCAGCCCCCGGCCTAGACAGGGGGGGTATGGCTACACCTTC.

CDR3 coding DNA: TGTGCCAGCAGTGCTGTTCGCTCCACAGATACGCAGTATTTT. Protein sequence: CASSAVRSTDTQYF. V and J are TRBV2 and TRBJ2-3, with no clear D. This CDR3 contains 14 residues. The germline V gene has CDR1 SNHLY and CDR2 FYNNEI. The germline V and J ends were trimmed by 4 bases and 2 bases, with 10 bases remaining between them.

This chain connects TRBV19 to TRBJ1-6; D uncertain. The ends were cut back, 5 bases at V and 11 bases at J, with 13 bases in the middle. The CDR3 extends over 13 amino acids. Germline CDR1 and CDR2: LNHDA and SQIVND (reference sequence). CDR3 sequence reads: CASSPGNQPPLHF. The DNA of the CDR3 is TGTGCCAGTAGTCCTGGGAATCAACCACCCCTCCACTTT.

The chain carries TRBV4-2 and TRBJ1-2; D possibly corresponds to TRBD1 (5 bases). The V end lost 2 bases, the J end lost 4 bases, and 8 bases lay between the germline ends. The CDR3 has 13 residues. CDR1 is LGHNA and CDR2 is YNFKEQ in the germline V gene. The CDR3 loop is CASSQRGFYGYTF. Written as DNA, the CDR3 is TGTGCCAGCAGCCAAAGGGGTTTCTATGGCTACACCTTC.

The CDR3 coding sequence is TGTGCCAGTCGGGGACTAGCGGGAGAGGGCTCCTACAATGAGCAGTTCTTC. It is translated as CASRGLAGEGSYNEQFF. The chain joins TRBV19 to TRBJ2-1; TRBD2 matches 14 bases. This CDR3 comprises 17 residues. Germline assignment: CDR1 LNHDA and CDR2 SQIVND (reference sequence). After removal of 8 bases from V and 0 bases from J, the junction contained 6 bases not matched to a gene.

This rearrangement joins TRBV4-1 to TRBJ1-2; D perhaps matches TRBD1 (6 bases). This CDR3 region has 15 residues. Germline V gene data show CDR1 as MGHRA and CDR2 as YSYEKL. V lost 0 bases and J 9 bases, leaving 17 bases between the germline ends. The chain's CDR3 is CASSQEVGRGFSYTF. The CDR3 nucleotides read TGCGCCAGCAGCCAAGAAGTTGGCAGGGGCTTTAGCTACACCTTC.

In nucleotides, the CDR3 is TGCGCCAGCAGCTTGAGTCGCGGGGGGGCCCGGGAGACCCAGTACTTC. It translates to CASSLSRGGARETQYF. The rearrangement uses TRBV5-1 and TRBJ2-5, with 9 bases lining up with TRBD2. The CDR3 is made up of 16 amino acids. J gave up 5 bases and V 1 base, and 9 bases lay outside the gene matches. From germline, CDR1 is SGHRS and CDR2 YFSETQ. Looking up the rest from reference TRBV5-1 and TRBJ2-5 gives the full variable domain: KAGVTQTPRYLIKTRGQQVTLSCSPISGHRSVSWYQQTPGQGLQFLFEYFSETQRNKGNFPGRFSGRQFSNSRSEMNVSTLELGDSALYLCASSLSRGGARETQYFGPGTRLLVL.

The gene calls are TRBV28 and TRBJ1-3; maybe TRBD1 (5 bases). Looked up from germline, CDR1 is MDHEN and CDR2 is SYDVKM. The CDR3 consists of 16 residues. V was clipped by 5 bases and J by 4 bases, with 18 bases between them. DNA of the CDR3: TGTGCCAGCAGTGACGTCCGAGGGGCCAGGGGAAACACCATATATTTT. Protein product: CASSDVRGARGNTIYF. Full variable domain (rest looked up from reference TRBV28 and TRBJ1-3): DVKVTQSSRYLVKRTGEKVFLECVQDMDHENMFWYRQDPGLGLRLIYFSYDVKMKEKGDIPEGYSVSREKKERFSLILESASTNQTSMYLCASSDVRGARGNTIYFGEGSWLTVV.

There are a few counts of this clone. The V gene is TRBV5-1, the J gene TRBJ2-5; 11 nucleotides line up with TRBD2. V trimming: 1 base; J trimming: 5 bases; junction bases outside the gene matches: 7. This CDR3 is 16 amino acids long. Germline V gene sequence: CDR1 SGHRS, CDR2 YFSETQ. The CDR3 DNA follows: TGCGCCAGCAGCTTGAGTAGCGGGGGGGCCCGGGAGACCCAGTACTTC. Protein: CASSLSSGGARETQYF. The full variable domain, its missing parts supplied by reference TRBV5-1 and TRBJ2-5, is KAGVTQTPRYLIKTRGQQVTLSCSPISGHRSVSWYQQTPGQGLQFLFEYFSETQRNKGNFPGRFSGRQFSNSRSEMNVSTLELGDSALYLCASSLSSGGARETQYFGPGTRLLVL.

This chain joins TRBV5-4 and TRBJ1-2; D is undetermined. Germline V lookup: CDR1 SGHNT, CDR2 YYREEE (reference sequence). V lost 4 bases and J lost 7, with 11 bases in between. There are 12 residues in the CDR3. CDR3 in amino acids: CASSPRTGGYTF. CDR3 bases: TGTGCCAGCAGCCCTCGGACCGGTGGCTACACCTTC.

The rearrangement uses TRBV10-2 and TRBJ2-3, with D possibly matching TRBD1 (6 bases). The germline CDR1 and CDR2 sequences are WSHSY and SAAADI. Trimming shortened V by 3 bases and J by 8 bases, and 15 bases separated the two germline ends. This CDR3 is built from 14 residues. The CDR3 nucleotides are TGCGCCAGCAGTGAAACTGGGGGCGCCGGTACGCAGTATTTT. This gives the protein CASSETGGAGTQYF.

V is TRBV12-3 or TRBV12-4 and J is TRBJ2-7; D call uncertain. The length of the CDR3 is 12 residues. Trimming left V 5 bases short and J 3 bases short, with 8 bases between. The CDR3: CASSIRGYEQYF. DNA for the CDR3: TGTGCCAGCAGTATTCGAGGCTACGAGCAGTACTTC.

CDR3 loop: CASSQYGTGGQPQHF. The CDR3 DNA follows: TGTGCCAGCAGCCAGTATGGGACAGGCGGTCAGCCCCAGCATTTT. The chain recombines TRBV3-1 (or the pseudogene TRBV3-2) with TRBJ1-5; the match to TRBD1 covers 8 bases. This CDR3 has 15 residues. Germline V gene sequence: CDR1 LGHDT, CDR2 YNNKEL (reference sequence). J gave up 6 bases and V 3 bases, and 7 bases lay outside the gene matches.

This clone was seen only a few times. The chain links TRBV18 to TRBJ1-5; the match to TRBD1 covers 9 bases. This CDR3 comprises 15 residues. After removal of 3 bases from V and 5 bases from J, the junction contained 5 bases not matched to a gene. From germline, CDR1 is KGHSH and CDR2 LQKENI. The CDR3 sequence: CASSPGTGWDQPQHF. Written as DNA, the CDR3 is TGTGCCAGCTCACCGGGGACAGGGTGGGATCAGCCCCAGCATTTT.